The 30 T cell receptor beta chains below all came from one sample that was sequenced in a study of a mutant IDH1 vaccine in newly diagnosed glioma. Data came from immunoSEQ multiplex PCR; TCRdb stores just in-frame clones and leaves some out. The data contain about 55,000 clones, about four fifths of them seen just once; the ten biggest clones take up 6.2%. Time point denoted: week 23, last vaccination. Every vaccine dose comprised 300 ug of mutant IDH1 20-mer peptide plus topical imiquimod. What these receptors recognize is not known. The sequencing here drew on PBMCs, taken from a glioma patient whose treatment included an IDH1 peptide vaccine. All receptors come from a man aged 35 to 55 with glioma.

V gene TRBV7-7 combines with J gene TRBJ2-2; TRBD1 is a possible D gene (6 bases). CDR1 and CDR2 (germline): SSHAT, FNYEAQ (reference sequence). V lost 1 base to trimming and J lost 7 bases, with 10 bases between them. This CDR3 is 14 amino acids long. CDR3 DNA sequence: TGTGCCAGCAGCTTAGACAGGGCTGGCGGGGAGCTGTTTTTT. Translated: CASSLDRAGGELFF.

The J gene is TRBJ1-6, the V gene TRBV5-1, with 12 nucleotides matching TRBD1. Trimming removed 5 bases from V and 2 bases from J; junction bases left unmatched: 8. Germline CDR1 SGHRS, CDR2 YFSETQ. The CDR3 sequence is 18 residues long. The CDR3 reads CASSKGTGGSAYNSPLHF. CDR3 in DNA: TGCGCCAGCAGTAAGGGGACAGGGGGCTCCGCCTATAATTCACCCCTCCACTTT.

This rearrangement joins TRBV5-6 to TRBJ1-1; D ambiguous. Germline CDR1 reads SGHDT; CDR2 reads YYEEEE. The V end lost 0 bases, the J end lost 7 bases, and 7 bases lay between the germline ends. The CDR3 has 12 residues. The CDR3 nucleotides read TGTGCCAGCAGCTTGGGGCAGAGTGAAGCTTTCTTT. Amino acid sequence: CASSLGQSEAFF.

The V gene is TRBV19, the J gene TRBJ1-1, with no clear D. The CDR3 extends over 14 amino acids. Looked up from germline, CDR1 is LNHDA and CDR2 is SQIVND (reference sequence). Trimming shortened V by 6 bases and J by 1 base, and 12 bases separated the two germline ends. The CDR3: CASRRALGNTEAFF. CDR3 in DNA: TGTGCCAGTAGAAGGGCCCTGGGGAACACTGAAGCTTTCTTT.

V and J are TRBV7-8 and TRBJ1-1; possible D gene TRBD1, 5 bases. V lost 0 bases, J lost 1 base, and 9 bases lay in between. CDR1 is SGHVS, CDR2 FQNEAQ, per germline. The CDR3 extends over 15 amino acids. CDR3 region: CASSLAGGGNTEAFF. The CDR3, as DNA: TGTGCCAGCAGCTTAGCGGGGGGTGGGAACACTGAAGCTTTCTTT.

The genes are TRBV4-2 and TRBJ1-1; no reliable D call. Trimming removed 0 bases from V and 1 base from J, with 6 bases in between. The V gene's germline CDR1 is LGHNA and CDR2 YNFKEQ. This CDR3 comprises 14 residues. The CDR3 DNA is TGTGCCAGCAGCCAAGAGGATGGGAACACTGAAGCTTTCTTT. Protein product: CASSQEDGNTEAFF.

In this sample, this clone turned up a few times. The CDR3 DNA reads as TGTGCCAGTGGTAGTGCTAGCAATCAGCCCCAGCATTTT. Translated, it gives CASGSASNQPQHF. This sequence joins TRBV6-6 and TRBJ1-5; D unresolved. The CDR3 is 13 amino acids. V lost 9 bases to trimming and J lost 0 bases, with 9 bases between them. CDR1 is MNHNY, CDR2 SVGAGI, per germline (reference sequence).

The CDR3 is CASSLGRTSGGGDTQYF. DNA for the CDR3: TGTGCCAGCAGCTTGGGAAGGACTAGCGGGGGGGGAGATACGCAGTATTTT. The rearrangement joins TRBV5-6 to TRBJ2-3; 15 bases map to TRBD2. Germline loops: CDR1 SGHDT, CDR2 YYEEEE. V lost 0 bases, J lost 5 bases, and 4 bases stayed unmatched. CDR3 length equals 17 residues.

The chain recombines TRBV15 with TRBJ2-7; maybe TRBD1 (5 bases). Trimming pared 0 bases from V and 0 bases from J, leaving 12 bases between. Per germline, CDR1 LNHNV and CDR2 YYDKDF (reference sequence). The CDR3 has 16 amino acids. In DNA form, the CDR3 reads TGTGCCACCAGCAGAGATTCTGGAACAGGCTCCTACGAGCAGTACTTC. Protein product: CATSRDSGTGSYEQYF. The full variable domain, rest sourced from reference TRBV15 and TRBJ2-7, is DAMVIQNPRYQVTQFGKPVTLSCSQTLNHNVMYWYQQKSSQAPKLLFHYYDKDFNNEADTPDNFQSRRPNTSFCFLDIRSPGLGDTAMYLCATSRDSGTGSYEQYFGPGTRLTVT.

In this sample, this clone turned up once. The CDR3 loop reads CASSLEAGGLSYEQYF. In nucleotides, the CDR3 is TGTGCCAGCAGCTTAGAAGCGGGGGGGCTTTCCTACGAGCAGTACTTC. The chain is built from TRBV11-2 and TRBJ2-7; 10 nucleotides line up with TRBD2. Germline V lookup: CDR1 SGHAT, CDR2 FQNNGV. CDR3 length: 16 residues. V lost 0 bases to trimming and J lost 1 base; unmatched junction nucleotides: 3.

The chain combines TRBV5-1 with TRBJ2-2; 8 bases are a match to TRBD2. The CDR3 length is 18 residues. The V segment lost 3 bases and the J segment 3 bases; nucleotides outside the gene matches: 13. CDR1 SGHRS and CDR2 YFSETQ come from the germline V gene. The CDR3 DNA reads TGCGCCAGCAGCTCCCTGCCGGGGGGGCCCCAATACACCGGGGAGCTGTTTTTT. Protein: CASSSLPGGPQYTGELFF.

The gene calls are TRBV10-3 and TRBJ1-1, with unresolved D. Germline V lookup: CDR1 ENHRY, CDR2 SYGVKD. This CDR3 comprises 13 residues. The germline V and J ends were trimmed by 4 bases and 3 bases, with 9 bases remaining between them. The CDR3 DNA is TGTGCCATCAGTGGTGGGGTGTACACTGAAGCTTTCTTT. Amino acids: CAISGGVYTEAFF.

The chain couples TRBV7-9 to TRBJ2-2; perhaps TRBD2 as D (5 bases). The V and J ends lost 5 bases and 6 bases respectively, with 22 bases between them. This CDR3 contains 17 residues. CDR1 is SEHNR, CDR2 FQNEAQ, per germline (reference sequence). The DNA for the CDR3 is TGTGCCAGCAGCACCCAGTCGGGCCATAACGGGGCCGGGGAGCTGTTTTTT. Protein: CASSTQSGHNGAGELFF.

The chain has TRBV5-8 and TRBJ1-2; 11 bases align to TRBD1. J gave up 3 bases and V 2 bases, and 3 bases lay outside the gene matches. The CDR3 consists of 15 residues. Germline V gene sequence: CDR1 SGHTS, CDR2 YDEGEE. For the CDR3, the DNA is TGTGCCAGCAGCTTCCGGACAGGGGGCTACTATGGCTACACCTTC. Its translation: CASSFRTGGYYGYTF. The complete variable domain, with remaining parts taken from reference TRBV5-8 and TRBJ1-2, reads EAGVTQSPTHLIKTRGQQATLRCSPISGHTSVYWYQQALGLGLQFLLWYDEGEERNRGNFPPRFSGRQFPNYSSELNVNALELEDSALYLCASSFRTGGYYGYTFGSGTRLTVV.

The chain recombines TRBV6-5 with TRBJ1-4; TRBD1 is a possible D gene (6 bases). The germline V gene has CDR1 MNHEY and CDR2 SVGAGI. The CDR3 is 14 amino acids. V was pared by 4 bases and J by 8 bases, with 14 bases between. CDR3 nucleotide sequence: TGTGCCAGCAGTTTTTTGGGGGCCAGGGAAAAACTGTTTTTT. Protein: CASSFLGAREKLFF.

The chain is built from TRBV6-5 and TRBJ1-1, with unresolved D. The V gene lost 0 bases and the J gene lost 6 bases, with 8 bases spanning the gap. There are 13 residues in the CDR3. Germline lookup yields CDR1 MNHEY and CDR2 SVGAGI. The DNA for the CDR3 is TGTGCCAGCAGTTACTCGTACGGGTCTGAAGCTTTCTTT. The encoded protein is CASSYSYGSEAFF.

This clone was observed a handful of times. This rearrangement joins TRBV9 to TRBJ2-4; unclear D gene. The V and J ends lost 3 bases and 3 bases respectively, with 10 bases between them. The CDR3 loop spans 14 amino acids. Germline values: CDR1 SGDLS, CDR2 YYNGEE. In nucleotides, the CDR3 is TGTGCCAGCAGCGCTTCAGTGGGCAAAAACATTCAGTACTTC. Translation gives CASSASVGKNIQYF.

This clone showed up just a few times. This chain uses TRBV2 with TRBJ2-1, with TRBD1 identical over 9 bases. CDR1 and CDR2 from the germline V gene are SNHLY and FYNNEI. Trimming at V came to 4 bases and at J to 0 bases, leaving 4 bases not matched to a gene. The CDR3 covers 16 residues. The CDR3 DNA reads TGTGCCAGCAGTGGATCGACAGGGGGCTCCTACAATGAGCAGTTCTTC. Amino acid sequence: CASSGSTGGSYNEQFF.

The rearrangement uses TRBV30 and TRBJ1-1; D is possibly TRBD1 (5 bases). The germline V gene has CDR1 GTSNPN and CDR2 SVGIG (reference sequence). Between the trimmed V and J ends, which lost 0 bases and 5 bases, there was a span of 13 bases. This CDR3 has 14 amino acids. Here the CDR3 reads CAWSVGAGKTEAFF. The CDR3 coding sequence is TGTGCCTGGAGTGTCGGGGCAGGGAAGACTGAAGCTTTCTTT.

The chain recombines TRBV15 with TRBJ2-1; 10 bases are a match to TRBD2. Germline CDR1 and CDR2: LNHNV and YYDKDF (reference sequence). After removal of 3 bases from V and 2 bases from J, the junction contained 4 bases not matched to a gene. The CDR3 consists of 16 residues. DNA for the CDR3: TGTGCCACCAGCAGGGCAGCGGGGGGGCCCTACAATGAGCAGTTCTTC. Protein: CATSRAAGGPYNEQFF.

The chain links TRBV6-6 to TRBJ2-3, with D perhaps being TRBD1 or TRBD2 (6 bases each). This CDR3 has 14 amino acids. V lost 4 bases and J lost 2, with 10 bases in between. Germline V gene data show CDR1 as MNHNY and CDR2 as SVGAGI (reference sequence). This chain's CDR3 is CASSLRGATDTQYF. CDR3 nucleotides: TGTGCCAGCAGTTTAAGGGGGGCCACAGATACGCAGTATTTT.

The V and J genes are TRBV5-4 and TRBJ1-4; unclear D gene. CDR3 length: 15 amino acids. Trimming cost V 4 bases and J 7 bases, with 17 bases left between them. Per the germline V gene, CDR1 is SGHNT and CDR2 is YYREEE (reference sequence). CDR3 in amino acids: CASSPRDKGLEKLFF. CDR3 nucleotide sequence: TGTGCCAGCAGCCCCCGGGATAAAGGTCTTGAAAAACTGTTTTTT.

The chain recombines TRBV4-2 with TRBJ1-6; tentative D call: TRBD1 (5 bases). Germline V gene lookup returns CDR1 LGHNA and CDR2 YNFKEQ. V lost 0 bases and J 8 bases, leaving 11 bases between the germline ends. This CDR3 comprises 15 residues. The CDR3: CASSQERQLYSPLHF. CDR3 coding DNA: TGTGCCAGCAGCCAAGAAAGACAGCTGTATTCACCCCTCCACTTT.

In its sample, this clone was seen once. V and J are TRBV19 and TRBJ1-5; D gene ambiguous. The CDR3 has 13 residues. The V end was cut by 4 bases, the J end by 5 bases, with 9 bases between. Germline V gene sequence: CDR1 LNHDA, CDR2 SQIVND (reference sequence). The CDR3 here is CASSTGSYQPQHF. CDR3 bases: TGTGCCAGTAGTACTGGGTCTTATCAGCCCCAGCATTTT.

The gene calls are TRBV2 and TRBJ1-6; D perhaps matches TRBD1 (6 bases). V was trimmed by 7 bases and J by 7 bases, leaving 14 bases between them. Germline V gives CDR1 SNHLY, CDR2 FYNNEI. CDR3 length: 14 residues. CDR3 loop: CASNGGGLNSPLHF. The CDR3, as DNA: TGTGCCAGCAATGGGGGCGGATTGAATTCACCCCTCCACTTT. The whole variable domain, filled in from reference TRBV2 and TRBJ1-6, reads EPEVTQTPSHQVTQMGQEVILRCVPISNHLYFYWYRQILGQKVEFLVSFYNNEISEKSEIFDDQFSVERPDGSNFTLKIRSTKLEDSAMYFCASNGGGLNSPLHFGNGTRLTVT.

This clone was counted a single time. The chain couples TRBV5-4 to TRBJ1-5; a weak D match, TRBD1 (5 bases). V lost 3 bases and J lost 4, with 14 bases in between. Germline CDR1 and CDR2: SGHNT and YYREEE (reference sequence). The CDR3 length is 15 residues. As DNA, the CDR3 is TGTGCCAGCAGCTCAGTGCCGGGGGGTAATCAGCCCCAGCATTTT. It translates to CASSSVPGGNQPQHF.

This clone has a single count. The V gene is TRBV5-6, the J gene TRBJ1-4, with TRBD1 as a possible D gene (5 bases). The CDR3 sequence is 14 residues long. CDR1 and CDR2 (germline): SGHDT, YYEEEE. Trimming left V 2 bases short and J 7 bases short, with 12 bases between. CDR3 region: CASSFYGTGEKLFF. CDR3 bases: TGTGCCAGCAGCTTCTACGGGACGGGTGAAAAACTGTTTTTT.

J is TRBJ2-7 and V is TRBV5-1, with 8 bases fitting TRBD1. J was trimmed by 0 bases and V by 1 base; bases with no gene match: 6. The CDR3 contains 16 residues. Germline loops: CDR1 SGHRS, CDR2 YFSETQ. CDR3 nucleotide sequence: TGCGCCAGCAGCTTGTTAACCCAGGGGGCCTCCTACGAGCAGTACTTC. Translating gives CASSLLTQGASYEQYF.

This clone occurred once. J is TRBJ2-7 and V is TRBV6-5, with D perhaps TRBD1 or TRBD2 (5 bases each). Germline V gene lookup returns CDR1 MNHEY and CDR2 SVGAGI. V lost 5 bases and J 2 bases, leaving 16 bases between the germline ends. The CDR3 is 15 residues long. The DNA for the CDR3 is TGTGCCAGCAGTCCAAACTGGGGACGGACCTACGAGCAGTACTTC. Translation gives CASSPNWGRTYEQYF.

This clone was seen once. The chain recombines TRBV19 with TRBJ2-3; 13 bases align to TRBD2. In germline, CDR1 is LNHDA, CDR2 SQIVND (reference sequence). This CDR3 has 15 residues. The V gene end was trimmed by 6 bases and the J gene end by 5 bases; junction bases not matched to a gene: 5. The CDR3 loop is CASSRGLAGIDTQYF. The CDR3, as DNA: TGTGCCAGTAGCAGGGGACTAGCGGGGATAGATACGCAGTATTTT.